The clone carrying this T cell receptor (beta chain) was counted only a few times. Antigen unknown. The CDR3 covers 14 residues. V lost 6 bases, J lost 6 bases, and 12 bases lay in between. MiXCR, run by TCRdb on the RT-PCR reads, gives a single entry per CDR3 protein. In the table there are about 520,000 distinct CDR3 sequences, about 7.2% of which are singletons. These data belong to a study of response to subunit inactivated influenza vaccine. Points from the study as a whole: Authors suggested each seasonal influenza vaccination recruits few new T cells.

The clonotype comes from a man aged 50 to 69 who received an inactivated influenza vaccine. The V and J genes are TRBV12-3 or TRBV12-4 and TRBJ1-6; tentative D call: TRBD1 (5 bases). The input for sequencing was PBMCs from blood, taken around 25 months after vaccination. CDR3 residues: CASSPGLVNSPLHF. In DNA form, the CDR3 reads TGTGCCAGCAGCCCGGGGCTTGTTAATTCACCCCTCCACTTT.